The 18 T cell receptor beta chains in this list originate from one sample, sequenced in a study of blood T cells in healthy people across ages (dated by TCRdb to about 2015). Libraries were prepared through 5' RACE. TCRdb records Illumina HiSeq 2500 as the sequencer. The second PCR ran for roughly 6 to 11 cycles and used a J-beta primer mix along with a sample-barcoded 5' primer. TCRdb applied fastp at Q25 and MiXCR to the public reads, then kept only in-frame beta chains. Every entry covers one CDR3 protein and lists the most common genes and DNA from its rows. This sample gives about a million distinct CDR3 sequences in total; 45% to 60% of them show up just once. The top ten constitute around a fifth of the sample. Sequences were obtained from blood. Receptors were obtained from a woman aged 55 to 70 in good health.

The chain uses TRBV4-2 and TRBJ1-6; D perhaps matches TRBD1 (6 bases). CDR3 length: 15 residues. The V and J ends lost 1 base and 5 bases respectively, with 9 bases between them. Germline CDR1 and CDR2: LGHNA and YNFKEQ. CDR3 nucleotide sequence: TGTGCCAGCAGCCAAGTATGGACAGATAATTCACCCCTCCACTTT. It encodes CASSQVWTDNSPLHF.

The J gene is TRBJ2-1, the V gene TRBV28; D remains unclear. The V gene lost 3 bases and the J gene lost 0 bases, with 9 bases spanning the gap. This CDR3 is 15 amino acids long. Germline V lookup: CDR1 MDHEN, CDR2 SYDVKM. The CDR3 spells CASSFPGSSYNEQFF. The CDR3 DNA reads TGTGCCAGCAGTTTTCCTGGAAGCTCCTACAATGAGCAGTTCTTC.

J is TRBJ2-2 and V is TRBV28; D is perhaps TRBD2 (6 bases). The CDR3 runs 17 residues. The ends were cut back, 4 bases at V and 6 bases at J, with 21 bases in the middle. CDR1 is MDHEN, CDR2 SYDVKM, per germline. DNA for the CDR3: TGTGCCAGCAGTTCCCAGCCGGGACTTAAAGCTTCCGGGGAGCTGTTTTTT. This gives the protein CASSSQPGLKASGELFF.

This clonotype was found a few times. The rearrangement joins TRBV29-1 to TRBJ1-2; D perhaps matches TRBD1 (5 bases). The length of the CDR3 is 15 residues. Germline V lookup: CDR1 SQVTM, CDR2 ANQGSEA. The V end lost 1 base, the J end lost 0 bases, and 12 bases lay between the germline ends. For the CDR3, the DNA is TGCAGCGTTGAAGCCGACAGCGGAGCTAACTATGGCTACACCTTC. Translating it yields CSVEADSGANYGYTF.

J is TRBJ2-2 and V is TRBV6-1; D remains ambiguous. The germline V gene encodes CDR1 MNHNS and CDR2 SASEGT. The CDR3 consists of 15 residues. The germline V and J ends were trimmed by 3 bases and 4 bases, with 12 bases remaining between them. The CDR3 DNA reads as TGTGCCAGCAGTGACTACCGGGCCCTCACCGGGGAGCTGTTTTTT. It is translated as CASSDYRALTGELFF.

This clonotype was seen only a few times. The rearrangement joins TRBV7-2 to TRBJ2-3; 9 nucleotides line up with TRBD2. Losses at the gene ends were 3 bases for V and 5 bases for J; bases not matched to a gene: 15. From germline, CDR1 is SGHTA and CDR2 FQGNSA. The CDR3 has 18 amino acids. CDR3: CASSFIVKGLAGGDTQYF. The CDR3 region has the DNA TGTGCCAGCAGCTTTATTGTGAAGGGACTAGCCGGTGGAGATACGCAGTATTTT.

This clonotype was observed a handful of times. This chain joins TRBV7-2 and TRBJ2-3, with TRBD2 as a possible D gene (6 bases). V was shortened by 5 bases and J by 2 bases, with 14 bases between the two germline ends. CDR1 is SGHTA, CDR2 FQGNSA, per germline. CDR3 length equals 15 residues. The CDR3 region has the DNA TGTGCCAGCAGCCGCGGAGGGCGAGACACAGATACGCAGTATTTT. This gives the protein CASSRGGRDTDTQYF.

The V and J genes are TRBV20-1 and TRBJ2-1; no definite D call. Germline V gene lookup returns CDR1 DFQATT and CDR2 SNEGSKA (reference sequence). Trimming removed 3 bases at V and 5 bases at J, with 11 bases between. CDR3 size: 13 residues. The CDR3 reads CSARQYANNEQFF. CDR3 sequence (DNA): TGCAGTGCTAGGCAGTACGCAAACAATGAGCAGTTCTTC.

V gene TRBV7-9 combines with J gene TRBJ2-7; perhaps TRBD2 as D (6 bases). Germline CDR1 is SEHNR and CDR2 is FQNEAQ (reference sequence). With 7 bases removed from V and 3 bases from J, the gap between germline ends came to 19 bases. CDR3 size: 15 residues. The CDR3, as DNA: TGTGCCAGCACCCCGGTGGGAGGCCTAATCTACGAGCAGTACTTC. It translates to CASTPVGGLIYEQYF.

In its sample, this clonotype was seen a few times. The V gene is TRBV4-2, the J gene TRBJ2-6; tentative D call: TRBD2 (5 bases). Trimming took off 4 bases at V and 0 bases at J, with 10 bases between the two ends. The V gene's germline CDR1 is LGHNA and CDR2 YNFKEQ. There are 16 residues in the CDR3. CDR3 sequence: CASSLGKVSGANVLTF. The CDR3, as DNA: TGTGCCAGCAGCCTCGGGAAAGTCTCTGGGGCCAACGTCCTGACTTTC.

The chain joins TRBV30 to TRBJ1-6; possibly TRBD1 for D (6 bases). Looked up from germline, CDR1 is GTSNPN and CDR2 is SVGIG (reference sequence). V was trimmed by 7 bases and J by 7 bases, leaving 14 bases between them. This CDR3 region has 13 residues. The CDR3 DNA reads as TGTGCCTTGCAGAGTCAGGGGAATTCACCCCTCCACTTT. This gives the protein CALQSQGNSPLHF.

This clonotype was seen more than once but under ten times. In DNA, the CDR3 is TGCGCCAGCAGAGAGAACCCAGGTGTGGAGACCCAGTACTTC. This gives the protein CASRENPGVETQYF. J is TRBJ2-5 and V is TRBV5-1, with D hard to call. From germline, CDR1 is SGHRS and CDR2 YFSETQ. CDR3 length: 14 amino acids. V lost 5 bases to trimming and J lost 5 bases, with 16 bases between them.

This chain connects TRBV7-3 to TRBJ2-1, with D perhaps matching TRBD1 (6 bases). The CDR3 runs 16 residues. With 6 bases removed from V and 10 bases from J, the gap between germline ends came to 25 bases. Per the germline V gene, CDR1 is SGHTA and CDR2 is FQGTGA. The CDR3 DNA sequence: TGTGCCAGCAGTACAGGGTCGCGGGTCCCGTACAGGGAGCAGTTCTTC. It codes for CASSTGSRVPYREQFF. The whole variable domain, filled in from reference TRBV7-3 and TRBJ2-1, reads GAGVSQTPSNKVTEKGKYVELRCDPISGHTALYWYRQSLGQGPEFLIYFQGTGAADDSGLPNDRFFAVRPEGSVSTLKIQRTERGDSAVYLCASSTGSRVPYREQFFGPGTRLTVL.

Of note for this clonotype: Being one base from a much bigger clone, this may be a read error. This chain connects TRBV7-2 to TRBJ2-4; D perhaps matches TRBD1 (7 bases). The CDR3 covers 15 residues. Germline lookup yields CDR1 SGHTA and CDR2 FQGNSA. V was shortened by 5 bases and J by 5 bases, with 16 bases between the two germline ends. CDR3 sequence reads: CASSQGGFTENIQYF. In nucleotides, the CDR3 is TGTGCCAGCAGCCAGGGGGGATTCACGGAAAACATTCAGTACTTC.

The chain combines TRBV20-1 with TRBJ2-5; TRBD2 matches 7 bases. V shed 0 bases, J shed 0 bases, and the junction held 4 bases outside the gene matches. Germline V gene lookup returns CDR1 DFQATT and CDR2 SNEGSKA (reference sequence). The CDR3 consists of 15 residues. In nucleotides, the CDR3 is TGCAGTGCTAGAGATCTAGCGGCGTACCAAGAGACCCAGTACTTC. Protein product: CSARDLAAYQETQYF.

This clonotype came up many times. This sequence joins TRBV6-2 or TRBV6-3 and TRBJ2-3; D may be TRBD1 or TRBD2 (5 bases each). Germline V lookup: CDR1 MNHEY, CDR2 SVGEGT. Trimming removed 4 bases from V and 5 bases from J, with 7 bases in between. CDR3 length: 12 amino acids. The CDR3 here is CASSSRGDTQYF. The CDR3 coding sequence is TGTGCCAGCAGTTCGAGGGGAGATACGCAGTATTTT.

This clonotype came up a few times. The rearrangement joins TRBV27 to TRBJ2-5, with 8 bases matching TRBD1. Matching the DNA end better, TRBJ2-7 makes the J call doubtful. The CDR3 is made up of 14 amino acids. Germline V gene data show CDR1 as MNHEY and CDR2 as SMNVEV (reference sequence). The CDR3 is CASSFGDRKYEQYF. CDR3 nucleotides: TGTGCCAGCAGTTTCGGGGACAGGAAATACGAGCAGTACTTC.

CDR3 sequence reads: CASSSCFNEKLFF. The DNA of the CDR3 is TGTGCCAGCAGTTCCTGTTTTAATGAAAAACTGTTTTTT. This chain connects TRBV12-3 or TRBV12-4 to TRBJ1-4; D not resolved. The CDR3 totals 13 residues. Trimming removed 4 bases from V and 4 bases from J, with 7 bases in between.